Many counts were recorded for the clone carrying this T cell receptor beta chain. TCR beta CDR3 regions were amplified from RNA. First-round RT-PCR targeting the TCR CDR3 was performed with the HTBI primer set. TCRdb redid the calling of the multiplex PCR reads with MiXCR, one entry per CDR3 protein. In the table there are about 380,000 distinct CDR3 sequences, about a fifth of which are singletons. This specimen comes from a study of T cells in Graves' hyperthyroidism and ophthalmopathy. Germline V CDR1 and CDR2: LGHDT, YNNKEL (reference sequence). The CDR3 extends over 14 amino acids. The V end lost 4 bases, the J end lost 7 bases, and 17 bases lay between the germline ends.

V and J are TRBV3-1 and TRBJ2-7, with D perhaps matching TRBD1 or TRBD2 (6 bases each). The sequence derives from a man younger than 30 with Graves' ophthalmopathy. Sequenced input: blood. In DNA, the CDR3 is TGTGCCAGCAGCCCCGGTGGGGGGCGGAGGGAGCAGTACTTC. As protein: CASSPGGGRREQYF.